What follows describes a single TCR beta chain. Its antigen remains unknown. The data belong to a study of graft-versus-host responses after intestinal transplantation. Overall study results and limits: GvH clones were identified in recipient marrow, with some first appearing in ileum or blood.

Sequenced by immunoSEQ multiplex PCR; TCRdb stores in-frame clones only, minus some. The sample has tens of thousands of clones, 80% to 95% seen once; the top ten hold roughly 6.7%. V was shortened by 3 bases and J by 4 bases, with 9 bases between the two germline ends. Germline CDR1 is MNHNS and CDR2 is SASEGT. CDR3 length: 14 amino acids. This chain links TRBV6-1 with TRBJ2-2, with D tentatively TRBD2 (6 bases). The clonotype was recovered from a human patient who received an intestinal transplant, so some T cells may come from the graft donor. The material sequenced was bone marrow, taken roughly 780 days after intestinal transplantation. The chain's CDR3 is CASSDRGSTGELFF. In nucleotides, the CDR3 is TGTGCCAGCAGTGACCGGGGGAGCACCGGGGAGCTGTTTTTT.